This entry lists 11 T cell receptor beta chains sequenced from one sample in a study of CD8+ T cells in alopecia areata. Treatment of the sample: oral pan-JAK inhibitor, 5-10 mg twice daily. Sequencing relied on a cDNA template that was reverse transcribed from extracted RNA. TCRdb's copy holds only in-frame clones and misses some; the assay was immunoSEQ multiplex PCR. This table holds 150,000 to 200,000 clones, about three fifths found once. The sample consisted of CD8+ T cells sorted from blood, taken at week 24, from a patient treated with tofacitinib. All receptors derive from a human donor with alopecia areata.

The chain has TRBV29-1 and TRBJ2-1; the D call may be TRBD1 or TRBD2 (5 bases each). Germline V CDR1 and CDR2: SQVTM, ANQGSEA. The CDR3 covers 15 residues. V lost 5 bases, J lost 0 bases, and 14 bases lay in between. As DNA, the CDR3 is TGCAGCGTTATAGAGGGGCGGAGCTCCTACAATGAGCAGTTCTTC. It codes for CSVIEGRSSYNEQFF.

The chain links TRBV7-9 to TRBJ2-3; 7 bases are shared with TRBD1. Trimming removed 3 bases from V and 0 bases from J; junction bases left unmatched: 12. CDR3 size: 18 residues. Germline values: CDR1 SEHNR, CDR2 FQNEAQ (reference sequence). The CDR3 loop reads CASSFYGPDRESTDTQYF. In nucleotides, the CDR3 is TGTGCCAGCAGCTTCTACGGGCCCGACAGGGAAAGCACAGATACGCAGTATTTT.

There are a few counts of this clone. This sequence may be a read error, since a much larger clone differs from it by one base. In the same sample, other DNA sequences code for this CDR3. The genes are TRBV11-2 and TRBJ1-1, with D uncertain. CDR1 SGHAT and CDR2 FQNNGV come from the germline V gene. V lost 1 base to trimming and J lost 1 base, with 4 bases between them. This CDR3 has 13 amino acids. Here the CDR3 DNA reads TGTGCCAGCAGCTTAGGGCAGAACACTGAAGCTTTCTTT. This gives the protein CASSLGQNTEAFF.

A note on this clone: Different DNA sequences within this sample yield the same CDR3. This chain links TRBV7-8 with TRBJ1-1, with D possibly matching TRBD1 (5 bases). This CDR3 is 13 amino acids long. The germline CDR1 and CDR2 sequences are SGHVS and FQNEAQ. Trimming left V 1 base short and J 3 bases short, with 6 bases between. CDR3 protein: CASSLGGDTEAFF. The DNA for the CDR3 is TGTGCCAGCAGCTTAGGAGGGGACACTGAAGCTTTCTTT.

This clone has just a few counts. The chain combines TRBV30 with TRBJ2-5; 11 nucleotides match TRBD1. The junction had 6 bases not matched to a gene; V was cut back by 5 bases and J by 10 bases. Germline V CDR1 and CDR2: GTSNPN, SVGIG (reference sequence). This CDR3 region has 12 residues. The CDR3 coding sequence is TGTGCCTGGGGACAGGGGGCCCCCTTCCAGTACTTC. Its translation: CAWGQGAPFQYF. The whole variable domain, remainder taken from reference TRBV30 and TRBJ2-5, is SQTIHQWPATLVQPVGSPLSLECTVEGTSNPNLYWYRQAAGRGLQLLFYSVGIGQISSEVPQNLSASRPQDRQFILSSKKLLLSDSGFYLCAWGQGAPFQYFGPGTRLLVL.

The chain recombines TRBV5-6 with TRBJ1-2; D not certain. Germline V CDR1 and CDR2: SGHDT, YYEEEE. CDR3 length equals 13 residues. The V and J ends lost 1 base and 6 bases respectively, with 10 bases between them. The CDR3 bases are TGTGCCAGCAGCTTGTTACAGTCGGATGGCTACACCTTC. Amino acid sequence: CASSLLQSDGYTF.

This chain links TRBV30 with TRBJ1-1; 8 bases are shared with TRBD1. This CDR3 has 14 amino acids. CDR1 and CDR2 from the germline V gene are GTSNPN and SVGIG (reference sequence). V dropped 4 bases and J dropped 1; count of bases not matched to a gene: 5. The DNA for the CDR3 is TGTGCCTGGACACCCGGGACAGGGAACACTGAAGCTTTCTTT. Translation: CAWTPGTGNTEAFF.

This clone was counted only a few times. V and J are TRBV10-3 and TRBJ2-7; D gene ambiguous. Germline V gives CDR1 ENHRY, CDR2 SYGVKD. V lost 2 bases and J 5 bases, leaving 16 bases between the germline ends. The CDR3 loop spans 15 amino acids. The CDR3 DNA follows: TGTGCCATCAGTGAGGGCGGTTTCGCGGCCCACGAGCAGTACTTC. Protein sequence: CAISEGGFAAHEQYF.

This chain uses TRBV20-1 with TRBJ2-7; 9 positions agree with TRBD1. The CDR3 extends over 11 amino acids. Germline CDR1 and CDR2: DFQATT and SNEGSKA (reference sequence). Unmatched junction bases numbered 0, after V lost 3 bases and J lost 6 bases. CDR3 in amino acids: CSARDRGEQYF. CDR3 coding DNA: TGCAGTGCTAGGGACAGGGGCGAGCAGTACTTC.

This clone appeared once. The chain carries TRBV7-6 and TRBJ2-7; D might be TRBD2 (5 bases). Germline V gives CDR1 SGHVS, CDR2 FNYEAQ. This CDR3 is 15 amino acids long. The V and J ends lost 3 bases and 0 bases respectively, with 12 bases between them. As DNA, the CDR3 is TGTGCCAGCAGCTTGGAGGCCCAAAGCTCCTACGAGCAGTACTTC. This encodes CASSLEAQSSYEQYF.

The V gene is TRBV2, the J gene TRBJ2-3, with 9 bases aligning to TRBD2. Looked up from germline, CDR1 is SNHLY and CDR2 is FYNNEI. The CDR3 covers 17 residues. The trim removed 2 bases at V and 2 bases at J, leaving 8 bases unmatched. Here the CDR3 reads CASSERVAGDSTDTQYF. The CDR3 DNA reads as TGTGCCAGCAGTGAACGAGTAGCGGGGGACTCCACAGATACGCAGTATTTT. Supplemented by reference TRBV2 and TRBJ2-3, the full variable domain reads EPEVTQTPSHQVTQMGQEVILRCVPISNHLYFYWYRQILGQKVEFLVSFYNNEISEKSEIFDDQFSVERPDGSNFTLKIRSTKLEDSAMYFCASSERVAGDSTDTQYFGPGTRLTVL.